Sequencing of this T cell receptor beta chain was carried out in a study of T cells in Graves' hyperthyroidism and ophthalmopathy. Whole-study findings and limits: Peripheral blood also featured most of the thyroid clonotypes expanded above 0.001.

Newly diagnosed hyperthyroidism, duration under 2 months, in patients aged 18 to 65. Patients showing uncontrolled infection, other autoimmune disease, pregnancy or lactation were ineligible. Each 10 ml fresh peripheral blood draw supplied the PBMCs. Trimming removed 10 bases at V and 3 bases at J, with 15 bases between. The CDR3 extends over 13 amino acids. Template material for amplifying TCR beta CDR3 regions consisted of RNA transcripts. Researchers ran a first-round RT-PCR on the TCR CDR3 using the HTBI primer set. Via MiXCR, TCRdb re-called the multiplex PCR reads, giving one row per CDR3 protein. Among fewer than 900,000 distinct CDR3 sequences listed, approximately 16% were seen once. In regard to this clonotype: Its antigen is as yet unknown.

The V call is TRBV12-3 or TRBV12-4, the J call TRBJ1-2; perhaps TRBD1 as D (5 bases). The source of this sequence is a man between 18 and 29 years old with Graves' hyperthyroidism. Sequencing was carried out using blood. CDR3 coding DNA: TGTGCCACCAGGGAGGCGACCGACTATGGCTACACCTTC. Its translation: CATREATDYGYTF.